These T cell receptor beta chains were read from a single sample in a study of control samples from healthy donors and cancer patients. Libraries were prepared by immunoSEQ multiplex PCR; TCRdb keeps only in-frame clonotypes and omits some of them. This table has about 140,000 clones, under 95% appearing once. The material sequenced was blood. The receptors here all came from a middle-aged man in good health. Both conserved end residues are part of each CDR3. Each record gives: clone size, D gene, V gene, CDR3 length, J gene, CDR3 protein, CDR3 DNA. The D gene is left open where the match is weak. Size is omitted from some rows. Given values are once, few, many or a class for expanded clones.

.	TRBD1	TRBV27	15	TRBJ1-1	CATRGGSHMNTEAFF	TGTGCCACCAGGGGGGGTTCCCACATGAACACTGAAGCTTTCTTT
.	.	TRBV28	15	TRBJ1-4	CASSFPGSPNEKLFF	TGTGCCAGCAGTTTCCCAGGGTCGCCTAATGAAAAACTGTTTTTT
.	.	TRBV5-4	11	TRBJ2-2	CASSFTGELFF	TGTGCCAGCAGCTTTACCGGGGAGCTGTTTTTT
.	.	TRBV7-2	15	TRBJ1-5	CASSSRVFSNQPQHF	TGTGCCAGCAGCTCCCGGGTTTTTAGCAATCAGCCCCAGCATTTT
.	.	TRBV3-1/TRBV3-2	13	TRBJ2-2	CASSQDRAGELFF	TGTGCCAGCAGCCAAGATAGGGCCGGGGAGCTGTTTTTT
once	.	TRBV5-4	13	TRBJ1-4	CASSLVPGEKLFF	TGTGCCAGCAGCTTGGTTCCGGGAGAAAAACTGTTTTTT
.	.	TRBV18	12	TRBJ2-2	CASSPRAGELFF	TGTGCCAGCTCACCTCGGGCCGGGGAGCTGTTTTTT
.	TRBD1	TRBV7-9	14	TRBJ1-1	CASSKGQGDPEAFF	TGTGCCAGCAGCAAGGGACAGGGAGACCCTGAAGCTTTCTTT
many	.	TRBV28	15	TRBJ1-1	CATSEPIQDWAEAFF	TGTGCCACATCAGAACCGATACAGGACTGGGCTGAAGCTTTCTTT
.	TRBD1	TRBV12-3/TRBV12-4	13	TRBJ1-2	CASSGQGPYGYTF	TGTGCCAGCAGCGGACAGGGGCCCTATGGCTACACCTTC
.	.	TRBV4-3	16	TRBJ2-1	CASSQEASSSYNEQFF	TGCGCCAGCAGCCAAGAAGCTAGCAGCTCCTACAATGAGCAGTTCTTC
.	TRBD2	TRBV7-8	16	TRBJ2-1	CASSPVRSGGIFEQFF	TGTGCCAGCAGCCCAGTTAGGAGCGGGGGGATCTTTGAGCAGTTCTTC
.	TRBD1	TRBV2	16	TRBJ1-1	CASSPGRGRGDTEAFF	TGTGCCAGCAGTCCCGGGAGGGGGCGCGGGGACACTGAAGCTTTCTTT
.	.	TRBV13	16	TRBJ1-1	CASSLADGLPNTEAFF	TGTGCCAGCAGCTTAGCGGACGGTCTACCGAACACTGAAGCTTTCTTT
.	.	TRBV10-3	15	TRBJ1-2	CAISGMVGGFYGYTF	TGTGCCATCAGTGGTATGGTCGGGGGGTTCTATGGCTACACCTTC
.	.	TRBV28	17	TRBJ1-3	CASSYISHIRLGNTIYF	TGTGCCAGCAGTTACATCAGCCATATCCGTTTGGGAAACACCATATATTTT
once	.	TRBV25-1	17	TRBJ1-1	CASSEYRRRVGNTEAFF	TGTGCCAGCAGTGAATATCGGCGGAGGGTTGGGAACACTGAAGCTTTCTTT